This T cell receptor (beta chain) was profiled in a study of shared clonotypes between healthy human individuals. Sequencing on ten immunoSEQ deep assay plates was performed for unsorted PBMC DNA. Original processing notes: Junction-only immunoSEQ sequences carried no quality scores, so filtering differed. Sequencing was performed with immunoSEQ multiplex PCR; in TCRdb, only in-frame clones are kept and a portion is missing. Clone size and the V and J calls come from that table; the DNA yielded D and trimming. The sample includes about 460,000 clones, approximately 77% of them seen just once. Germline CDR1 MDHEN, CDR2 SYDVKM. The CDR3 consists of 14 residues. Trimming left V 4 bases short and J 4 bases short, with 13 bases between.

The chain links TRBV28 to TRBJ1-1; a weak D match, TRBD1 (5 bases). The material sequenced was PBMCs. The clonotype comes from a middle-aged woman in good health. Some clones in this sample may be carry-over from other donors' samples. The CDR3 reads CASSSVPQATEAFF. DNA for the CDR3: TGTGCCAGCAGTTCCGTCCCACAGGCCACTGAAGCTTTCTTT.